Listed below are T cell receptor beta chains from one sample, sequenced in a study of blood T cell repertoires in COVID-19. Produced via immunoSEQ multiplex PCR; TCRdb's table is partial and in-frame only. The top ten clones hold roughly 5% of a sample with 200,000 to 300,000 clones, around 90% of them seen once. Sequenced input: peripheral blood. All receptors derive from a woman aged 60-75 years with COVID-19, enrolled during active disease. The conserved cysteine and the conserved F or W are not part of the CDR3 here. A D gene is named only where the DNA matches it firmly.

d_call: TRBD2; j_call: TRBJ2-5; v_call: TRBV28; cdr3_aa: ASSRPTSLYQETQY
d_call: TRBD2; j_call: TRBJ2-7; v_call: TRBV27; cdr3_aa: ASSFREGTYEQY
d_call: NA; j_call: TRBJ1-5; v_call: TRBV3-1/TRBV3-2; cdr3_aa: ASSGGGGYSNQPQH
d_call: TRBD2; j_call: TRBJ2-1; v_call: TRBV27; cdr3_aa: ASSPRPSGHNEQF
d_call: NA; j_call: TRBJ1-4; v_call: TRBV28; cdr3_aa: ASSAEEKLF
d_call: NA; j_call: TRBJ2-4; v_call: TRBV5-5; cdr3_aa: ASSAYGAKNIQY
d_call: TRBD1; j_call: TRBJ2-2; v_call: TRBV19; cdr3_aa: ASRWGTGGAHGELF
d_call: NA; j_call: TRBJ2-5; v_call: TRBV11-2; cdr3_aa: ASSLASGLAQETQY
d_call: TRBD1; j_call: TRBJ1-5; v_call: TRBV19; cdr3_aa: ASSIRTGNQPQH
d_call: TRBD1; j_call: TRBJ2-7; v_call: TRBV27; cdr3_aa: ASSWGRTGHYEQY
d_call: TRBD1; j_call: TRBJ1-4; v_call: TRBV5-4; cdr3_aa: ASSYGTGGEKEKLF
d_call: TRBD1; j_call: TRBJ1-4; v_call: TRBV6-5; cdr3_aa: ASSTDRAREKLF
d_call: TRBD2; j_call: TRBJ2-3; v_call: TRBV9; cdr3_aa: ASSRSAGATDTQY
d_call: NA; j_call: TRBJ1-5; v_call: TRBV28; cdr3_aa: ASSLSGNQPQH
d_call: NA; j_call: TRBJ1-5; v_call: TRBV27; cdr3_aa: ASSLLTPIGQFGSNQPQH
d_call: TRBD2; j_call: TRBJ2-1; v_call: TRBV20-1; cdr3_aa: SASGRSLAGLSYNEQF
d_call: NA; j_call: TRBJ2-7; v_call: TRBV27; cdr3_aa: ASSAKQDGEQY
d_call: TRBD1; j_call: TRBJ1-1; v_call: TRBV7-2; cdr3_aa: ASSSDRANTEAF
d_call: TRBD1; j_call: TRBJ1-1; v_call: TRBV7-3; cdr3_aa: ASSPTGYTEAF
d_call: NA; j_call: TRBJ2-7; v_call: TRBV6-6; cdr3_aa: ASSNAVSYEQY
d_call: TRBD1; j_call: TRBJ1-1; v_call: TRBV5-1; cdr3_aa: ASSPAAGGTEAF
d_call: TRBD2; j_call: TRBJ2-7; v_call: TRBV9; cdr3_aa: ASSVLAGGPLNEQY
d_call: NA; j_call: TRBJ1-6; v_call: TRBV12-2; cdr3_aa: ASRPGHPGSPLH
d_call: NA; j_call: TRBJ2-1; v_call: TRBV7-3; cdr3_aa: ASSGQGRAGETYNEQF
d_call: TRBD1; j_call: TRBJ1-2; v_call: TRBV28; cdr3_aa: ASSLYGTGAGYGYT
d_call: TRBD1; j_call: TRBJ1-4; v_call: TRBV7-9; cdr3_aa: ASSRRTGGYGEKLF
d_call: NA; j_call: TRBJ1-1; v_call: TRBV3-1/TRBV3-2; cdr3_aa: ASSHSPGVVGAF
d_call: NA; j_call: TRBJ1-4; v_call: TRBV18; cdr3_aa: ASSPSLGEKLF
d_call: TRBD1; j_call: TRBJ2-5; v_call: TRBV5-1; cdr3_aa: ASSFGQGAGSETQY
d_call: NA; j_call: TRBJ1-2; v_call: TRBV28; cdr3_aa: ASSSLGARANYGYT
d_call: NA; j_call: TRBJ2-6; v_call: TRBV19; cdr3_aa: ASSIRRGSGANVLT
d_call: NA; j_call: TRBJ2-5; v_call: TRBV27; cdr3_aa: ASLVKQGGAKTQY
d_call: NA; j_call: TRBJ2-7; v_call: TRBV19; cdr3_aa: ASSTRGSGEQY
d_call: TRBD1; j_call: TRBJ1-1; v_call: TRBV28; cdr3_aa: ASSSLGQGATTEAF
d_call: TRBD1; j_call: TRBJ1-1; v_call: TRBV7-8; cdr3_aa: ASSWGQGGLAEAF
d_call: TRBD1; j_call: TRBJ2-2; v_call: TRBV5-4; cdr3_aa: ASSSQGTGELF
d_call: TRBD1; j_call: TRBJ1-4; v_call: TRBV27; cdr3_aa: ASWTGGFGKLF
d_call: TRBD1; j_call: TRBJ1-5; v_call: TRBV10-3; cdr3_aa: AIWTGGLEPQH
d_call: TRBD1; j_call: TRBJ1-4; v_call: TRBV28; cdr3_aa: ASSKRQGREKLF
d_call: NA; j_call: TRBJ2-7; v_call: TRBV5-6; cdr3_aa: ASSLASVYEQY
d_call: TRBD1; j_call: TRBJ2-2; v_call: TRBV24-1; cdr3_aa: ATSESDRGNTGELF
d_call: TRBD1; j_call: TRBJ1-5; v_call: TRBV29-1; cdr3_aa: SGATGLNQPQH
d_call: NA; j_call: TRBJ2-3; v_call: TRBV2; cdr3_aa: ASSERGFGQGTDTQY
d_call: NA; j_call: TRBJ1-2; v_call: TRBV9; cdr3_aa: ASSPRRQNYGYT
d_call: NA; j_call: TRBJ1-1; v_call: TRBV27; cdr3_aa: ASSLTGGDTEAF
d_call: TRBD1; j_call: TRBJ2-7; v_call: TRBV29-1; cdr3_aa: SVRPGGQGLSEQY
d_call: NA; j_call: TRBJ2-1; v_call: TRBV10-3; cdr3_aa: AISVMGSSYNEQF
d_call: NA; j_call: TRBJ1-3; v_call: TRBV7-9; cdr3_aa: ASLASGNGNTIY
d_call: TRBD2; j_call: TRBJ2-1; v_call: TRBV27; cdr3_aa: ASSPRGLAGYNEQF
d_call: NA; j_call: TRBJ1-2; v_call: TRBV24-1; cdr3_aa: ATSDSRRGINYGYT
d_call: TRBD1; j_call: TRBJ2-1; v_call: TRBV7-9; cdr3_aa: ASSSGQGDFSYNEQF
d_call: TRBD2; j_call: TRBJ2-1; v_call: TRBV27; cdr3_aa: ASSLLASGAYNEQF
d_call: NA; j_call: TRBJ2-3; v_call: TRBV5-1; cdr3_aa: ASSKTRLSSTDTQY
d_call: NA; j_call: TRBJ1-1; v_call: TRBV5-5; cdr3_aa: ASSLQGDEAF